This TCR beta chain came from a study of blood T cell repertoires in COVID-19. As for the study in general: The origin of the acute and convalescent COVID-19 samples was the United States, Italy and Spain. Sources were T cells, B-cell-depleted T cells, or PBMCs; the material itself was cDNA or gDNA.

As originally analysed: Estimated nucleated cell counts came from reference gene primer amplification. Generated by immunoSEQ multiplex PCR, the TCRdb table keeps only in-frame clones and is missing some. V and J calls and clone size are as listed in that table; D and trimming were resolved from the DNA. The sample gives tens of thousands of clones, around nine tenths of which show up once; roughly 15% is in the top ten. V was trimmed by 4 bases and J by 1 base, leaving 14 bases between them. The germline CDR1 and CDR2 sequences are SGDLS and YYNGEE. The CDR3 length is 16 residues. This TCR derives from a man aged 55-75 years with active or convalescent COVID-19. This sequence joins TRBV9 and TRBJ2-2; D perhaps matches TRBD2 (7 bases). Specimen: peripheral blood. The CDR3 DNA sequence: TGTGCCAGCAGCCCGAGGGGAGGGGGGAACACCGGGGAGCTGTTTTTT. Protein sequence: CASSPRGGGNTGELFF.